What follows are 19 T cell receptor beta chains derived from one specimen sequenced in a study of T cell therapy after organ transplantation. Sequencing was performed with immunoSEQ multiplex PCR; in TCRdb, only in-frame clones are kept and a portion is missing. The sample holds over 20,000 clones, about four fifths seen once. Regarding time point: 20-29 weeks after completion of therapy. Their antigens remain unidentified. The specimen comprised CD8+ T cells from blood, sampled after autologous CMV-specific T cell therapy. These receptors came from a human patient who had received a solid organ transplant and had CMV disease. Part of the T cells may come from the graft donor.

This sequence joins TRBV7-2 and TRBJ1-2, with 10 bases matching TRBD1. Germline V CDR1 and CDR2: SGHTA, FQGNSA. The CDR3 is made up of 17 amino acids. The V and J ends lost 2 bases and 7 bases, in that order; junction bases with no gene match: 13. CDR3 sequence reads: CASSLHSAGQGLIGYTF. As DNA, the CDR3 is TGTGCCAGCAGCTTACATTCTGCGGGACAGGGGTTAATTGGCTACACCTTC.

This chain connects TRBV7-6 to TRBJ2-3, with 11 bases lining up with TRBD2. CDR1 is SGHVS and CDR2 is FNYEAQ in the germline V gene. J lost 1 base, V lost 4 bases, and 10 bases had no gene match. The CDR3 runs 18 residues. In nucleotides, the CDR3 is TGTGCCAGCAGCTCGACGTTTCTAGCGGGAGGAGGCACAGATACGCAGTATTTT. It translates to CASSSTFLAGGGTDTQYF.

The chain links TRBV4-2 to TRBJ2-7; no clear D. The CDR3 is 13 amino acids. V was shortened by 3 bases and J by 0 bases, with 6 bases between the two germline ends. The germline V gene has CDR1 LGHNA and CDR2 YNFKEQ. CDR3 sequence (DNA): TGTGCCAGCAGCCACCACGGCTCCTACGAGCAGTACTTC. Translation: CASSHHGSYEQYF.

The rearrangement joins TRBV4-3 to TRBJ2-7, with a tentative D call TRBD2 (5 bases). Germline V CDR1 and CDR2: LGHNA, YSLEER. The CDR3 runs 15 residues. The V end lost 0 bases, the J end lost 2 bases, and 11 bases lay between the germline ends. The CDR3 reads CASSQDVRVTYEQYF. CDR3 nucleotides: TGCGCCAGCAGCCAAGATGTGAGGGTTACCTACGAGCAGTACTTC.

The chain's CDR3 is CASSLLDEQFF. The CDR3 nucleotides read TGTGCCAGCAGCTTGCTGGATGAGCAGTTCTTC. This chain uses TRBV7-2 with TRBJ2-1; no reliable D call. CDR3 size: 11 residues. V dropped 3 bases and J dropped 8 bases, with 5 bases sitting between them. CDR1 SGHTA and CDR2 FQGNSA come from the germline V gene.

The chain has TRBV19 and TRBJ1-5, with D possibly matching TRBD1 (6 bases). The CDR3 totals 15 residues. In germline, CDR1 is LNHDA, CDR2 SQIVND (reference sequence). V dropped 0 bases and J dropped 7 bases, with 13 bases sitting between them. The CDR3 region has the DNA TGTGCCAGTAGTATAGATTTGGGGGCAGGGCAGCCCCAGCATTTT. Protein: CASSIDLGAGQPQHF.

CDR3 sequence: CASSQPPFFEQYF. The DNA for the CDR3 is TGTGCCAGCAGCCAGCCCCCATTTTTTGAGCAGTACTTC. The rearrangement joins TRBV11-2 to TRBJ2-7; D remains ambiguous. V lost 5 bases and J 7 bases, leaving 15 bases between the germline ends. The CDR3 runs to 13 residues. CDR1 and CDR2 (germline): SGHAT, FQNNGV. Drawing the rest from reference TRBV11-2 and TRBJ2-7, the complete variable domain is EAGVAQSPRYKIIEKRQSVAFWCNPISGHATLYWYQQILGQGPKLLIQFQNNGVVDDSQLPKDRFSAERLKGVDSTLKIQPAKLEDSAVYLCASSQPPFFEQYFGPGTRLTVT.

CDR3 in amino acids: CASSWISYEQYF. For the CDR3, the DNA is TGTGCCAGCAGCTGGATCTCCTACGAGCAGTACTTC. V and J are TRBV7-9 and TRBJ2-7, with D hard to call. V was shortened by 4 bases and J by 0 bases, with 4 bases between the two germline ends. In germline, CDR1 is SEHNR, CDR2 FQNEAQ (reference sequence). The CDR3 totals 12 residues.

This chain connects TRBV27 to TRBJ1-5, with 11 bases aligning to TRBD1. The V gene's germline CDR1 is MNHEY and CDR2 SMNVEV (reference sequence). The trim removed 5 bases at V and 7 bases at J, leaving 4 bases unmatched. The CDR3 runs 14 residues. Here the CDR3 reads CASSEDRGRQPQHF. The CDR3 coding sequence is TGTGCCAGCAGTGAGGACAGGGGGCGGCAGCCCCAGCATTTT.

This chain connects TRBV11-2 to TRBJ2-7, with D uncertain. The CDR3 length is 14 residues. Trimming took 1 base from V and 7 from J, leaving 14 bases between them. The germline V gene encodes CDR1 SGHAT and CDR2 FQNNGV. This CDR3 is CASSLVEYVAEQYF. In DNA form, the CDR3 reads TGTGCCAGCAGCTTAGTGGAGTATGTAGCAGAGCAGTACTTC.

The CDR3 here is CASTRTTLTYEQYF. The CDR3 DNA reads TGTGCCAGCACCCGGACAACACTAACCTACGAGCAGTACTTC. The V gene is TRBV28, the J gene TRBJ2-7; D possibly corresponds to TRBD1 (5 bases). V was trimmed by 7 bases and J by 2 bases, leaving 15 bases between them. CDR1 and CDR2 (germline): MDHEN, SYDVKM. The CDR3 is 14 residues long.

The V call is TRBV9, the J call TRBJ2-7; 7 nucleotides agree with TRBD2. This CDR3 region has 14 residues. Germline assignment: CDR1 SGDLS and CDR2 YYNGEE. V shed 4 bases, J shed 6 bases, and the junction held 10 bases outside the gene matches. Here the CDR3 reads CASSPGGGTAEQYF. Here the CDR3 DNA reads TGTGCCAGCAGCCCGGGGGGTGGAACGGCCGAGCAGTACTTC.

CDR3 in DNA: TGTGCCAGCAGCTTAGTACAGGGGTTTTCCTTTCGGGAGACCCAGTACTTC. Its protein product is CASSLVQGFSFRETQYF. The chain links TRBV7-2 to TRBJ2-5; 7 bases map to TRBD1. This CDR3 has 17 residues. Per the germline V gene, CDR1 is SGHTA and CDR2 is FQGNSA. With 1 base clipped from V and 5 bases from J, the junction kept 13 bases outside the gene matches.

The rearrangement links TRBV2 to TRBJ2-3; D is perhaps TRBD1 or TRBD2 (5 bases each). In germline, CDR1 is SNHLY, CDR2 FYNNEI. This CDR3 is 14 amino acids long. Trimming took off 6 bases at V and 5 bases at J, with 15 bases between the two ends. The CDR3: CASRGTPAVDTQYF. CDR3 bases: TGTGCCAGCAGAGGGACCCCGGCGGTAGATACGCAGTATTTT.

This clone qualifies as large. The gene calls are TRBV4-3 and TRBJ2-7; D gene ambiguous. Trimming shortened V by 0 bases and J by 2 bases, and 11 bases separated the two germline ends. The CDR3 is made up of 15 amino acids. Germline lookup yields CDR1 LGHNA and CDR2 YSLEER. The CDR3 loop reads CASSQDATVTYEQYF. CDR3 bases: TGCGCCAGCAGCCAAGATGCGACCGTTACCTACGAGCAGTACTTC.

The chain is built from TRBV19 and TRBJ1-5; 9 nucleotides agree with TRBD1. The germline CDR1 and CDR2 sequences are LNHDA and SQIVND (reference sequence). V gave up 6 bases and J gave up 2 bases; unmatched junction bases: 5. This CDR3 spans 15 amino acids. The CDR3 region is CASSWTGVGNQPQHF. The CDR3 DNA follows: TGTGCCAGTAGCTGGACAGGGGTCGGCAATCAGCCCCAGCATTTT.

The chain joins TRBV6-5 to TRBJ2-7; D is perhaps TRBD1 (8 bases). Trimming took off 5 bases at V and 3 bases at J, with 17 bases between the two ends. The CDR3 is made up of 15 amino acids. CDR1 is MNHEY and CDR2 is SVGAGI in the germline V gene. CDR3 sequence (DNA): TGTGCCAGCAGTCGAGAGCGGGACAGGATCTACGAGCAGTACTTC. It specifies CASSRERDRIYEQYF.

The chain couples TRBV6-5 to TRBJ1-2; TRBD1 is a possible D gene (5 bases). Germline assignment: CDR1 MNHEY and CDR2 SVGAGI. There are 15 residues in the CDR3. Trimming shortened V by 6 bases and J by 8 bases, and 22 bases separated the two germline ends. Here the CDR3 reads CASSRGEQDPEGYTF. The CDR3 coding sequence is TGTGCCAGCAGCCGGGGCGAACAGGACCCTGAGGGCTACACCTTC.

This clone was seen a single time. This chain joins TRBV7-2 and TRBJ1-2; tentatively, D is TRBD1 (5 bases). With 4 bases removed from V and 7 bases from J, the gap between germline ends came to 19 bases. CDR3 length: 15 amino acids. Germline V gives CDR1 SGHTA, CDR2 FQGNSA. CDR3 coding DNA: TGTGCCAGCAGCTACCTAGGCGGGGGGGACTCTGGCTACACCTTC. This codes for CASSYLGGGDSGYTF.